The clone carrying this T cell receptor (beta chain) occurred a few times. Antigen unknown. These data originate in a study of response to subunit inactivated influenza vaccine. The study's findings and limits: The authors suggested that every seasonal influenza vaccination recruits few new T cells.

J gave up 4 bases and V 2 bases, and 7 bases lay outside the gene matches. CDR3 size: 15 residues. Germline values: CDR1 GTSNPN, CDR2 SVGIG (reference sequence). TCRdb analysed the RT-PCR reads with MiXCR anew, one entry per CDR3 protein. The table includes hundreds of thousands of distinct CDR3 sequences, approximately 15% detected once. The rearrangement links TRBV30 to TRBJ1-5; 8 bases match TRBD1. The sample in question was CD4+ T cells sorted from PBMCs, obtained around 25 months after vaccination. The TCR originated in a man between 50 and 69 years old who received an inactivated influenza vaccine. The CDR3 sequence is CAWSRRTGTNQPQHF. CDR3 bases: TGTGCCTGGAGTAGGAGGACAGGGACGAATCAGCCCCAGCATTTT.